The clone carrying this TCR beta chain was recorded only once. Original handling: Estimates of nucleated cell counts were drawn from the amplification of reference gene primers. The protocol was immunoSEQ multiplex PCR, while the TCRdb copy is restricted to in-frame clones and leaves out a portion. V, J and clone size were drawn from that table, and D and trimming were deduced from the DNA. The table has 100,000 to 150,000 clones, around 86% seen once. Enrollment of patients from Seattle took place during active infection, with longitudinal follow-up. This entry is derived from a study of blood T cell repertoires in COVID-19. On the study more broadly: The United States, Italy and Spain were the sources of the acute and convalescent COVID-19 samples. PBMCs, B-cell-depleted T cells, or T cells were the source of the cDNA or gDNA that made up the material.

CDR3 length equals 14 residues. CDR1 and CDR2 from the germline V gene are WNHNN and SYGVQD (reference sequence). Trimming shortened V by 5 bases and J by 1 base, and 9 bases separated the two germline ends. What was sequenced was peripheral blood. This clonotype originated in a woman aged 70 to 79 with COVID-19, enrolled during active disease. J is TRBJ1-5 and V is TRBV10-1; D unresolved. CDR3 protein: CASSLSGSNQPQHF. CDR3 bases: TGCGCCAGCAGTCTGAGCGGGAGCAATCAGCCCCAGCATTTT.